Sequencing of this T cell receptor (beta chain) was carried out in a study of blood T cell repertoires in COVID-19. The overall study: Italy, Spain and the United States were the sources of the convalescent and acute COVID-19 samples. Sample material is recorded as cDNA or gDNA derived from T cells, B-cell-depleted T cells, or PBMCs.

Cohorts were assigned according to the clinical history that participants reported. Trimming cost V 7 bases and J 1 base; bases outside gene matches: 7. Germline CDR1 reads LNHDA; CDR2 reads SQIVND (reference sequence). The CDR3 length is 15 residues. Using immunoSEQ multiplex PCR, the repertoire was profiled, and TCRdb retains in-frame clones only, with some absent. The sample comprises about 200,000 clones, around 82% of which are singletons, and less than 5.5% rests with the top ten. The TCR comes from a woman between 55 and 75 years old with acute COVID-19. What was sequenced was PBMCs or T cells enriched from blood (not recorded which). The chain joins TRBV19 to TRBJ2-3; 8 bases are shared with TRBD2. Here the CDR3 reads CASTPGRGGTDTQYF. CDR3 in DNA: TGTGCCAGTACCCCCGGGAGGGGGGGCACAGATACGCAGTATTTT.